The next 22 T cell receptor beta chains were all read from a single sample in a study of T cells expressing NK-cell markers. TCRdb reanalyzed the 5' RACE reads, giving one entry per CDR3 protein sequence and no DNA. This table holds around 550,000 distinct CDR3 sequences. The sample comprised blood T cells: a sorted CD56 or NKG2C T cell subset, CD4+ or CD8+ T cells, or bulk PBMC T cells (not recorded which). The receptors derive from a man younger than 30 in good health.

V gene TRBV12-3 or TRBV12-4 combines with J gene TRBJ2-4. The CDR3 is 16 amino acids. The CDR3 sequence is CASRPDTELAKNIQYF.

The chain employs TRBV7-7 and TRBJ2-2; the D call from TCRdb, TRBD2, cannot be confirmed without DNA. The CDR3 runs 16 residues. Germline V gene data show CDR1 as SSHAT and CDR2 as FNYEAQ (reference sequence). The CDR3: CASSSATSGNTGELFF.

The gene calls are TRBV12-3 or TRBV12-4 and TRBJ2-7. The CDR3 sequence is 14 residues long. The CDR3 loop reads CASSLDYRISEQYF.

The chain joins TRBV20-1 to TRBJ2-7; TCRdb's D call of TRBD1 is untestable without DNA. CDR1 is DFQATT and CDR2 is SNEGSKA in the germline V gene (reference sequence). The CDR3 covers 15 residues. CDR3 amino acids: CSAKGGRESNYEQYF.

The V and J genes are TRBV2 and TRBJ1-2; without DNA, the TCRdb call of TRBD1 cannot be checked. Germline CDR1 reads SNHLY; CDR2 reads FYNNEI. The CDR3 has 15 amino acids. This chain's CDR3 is CASSSRGAQGHGYTF.

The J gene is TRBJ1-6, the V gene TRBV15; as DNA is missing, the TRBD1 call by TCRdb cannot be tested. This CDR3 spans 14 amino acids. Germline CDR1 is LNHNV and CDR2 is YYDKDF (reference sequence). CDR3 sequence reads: CATSPDRDNSPLHF.

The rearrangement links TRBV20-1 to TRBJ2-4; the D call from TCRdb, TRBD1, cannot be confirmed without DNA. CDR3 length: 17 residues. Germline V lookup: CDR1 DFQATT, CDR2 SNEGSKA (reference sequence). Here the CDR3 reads CSARRGTGRGAKNIQYF.

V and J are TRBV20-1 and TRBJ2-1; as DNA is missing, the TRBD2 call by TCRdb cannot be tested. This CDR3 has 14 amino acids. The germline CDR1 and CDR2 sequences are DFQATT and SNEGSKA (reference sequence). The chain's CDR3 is CSARMAGGSNEQFF.

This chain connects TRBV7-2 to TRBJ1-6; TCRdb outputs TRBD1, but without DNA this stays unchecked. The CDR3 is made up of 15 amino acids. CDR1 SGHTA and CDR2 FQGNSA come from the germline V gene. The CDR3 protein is CASSFEQGWNSPLHF.

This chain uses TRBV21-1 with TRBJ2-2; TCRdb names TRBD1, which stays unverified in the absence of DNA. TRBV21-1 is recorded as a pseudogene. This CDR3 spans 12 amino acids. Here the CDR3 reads CASTGTAGELFF.

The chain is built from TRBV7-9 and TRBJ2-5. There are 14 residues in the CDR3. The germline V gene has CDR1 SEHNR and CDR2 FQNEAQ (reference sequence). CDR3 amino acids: CASSPVAGQETQYF.

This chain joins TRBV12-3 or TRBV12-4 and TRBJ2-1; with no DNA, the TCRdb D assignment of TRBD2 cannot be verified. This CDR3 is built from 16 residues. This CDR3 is CASSLLAGALYNEQFF.

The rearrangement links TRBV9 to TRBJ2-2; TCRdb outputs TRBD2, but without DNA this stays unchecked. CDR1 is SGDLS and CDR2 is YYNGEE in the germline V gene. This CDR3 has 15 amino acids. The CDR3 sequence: CASSGGTPYTGELFF.

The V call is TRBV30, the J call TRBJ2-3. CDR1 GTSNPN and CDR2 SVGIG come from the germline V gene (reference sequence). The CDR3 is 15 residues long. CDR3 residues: CAWSRTGASTDTQYF.

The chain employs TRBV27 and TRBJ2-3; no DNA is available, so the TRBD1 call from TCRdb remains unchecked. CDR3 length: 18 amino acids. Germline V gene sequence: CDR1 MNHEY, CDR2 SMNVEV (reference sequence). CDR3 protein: CASSPLPPDRISTDTQYF.

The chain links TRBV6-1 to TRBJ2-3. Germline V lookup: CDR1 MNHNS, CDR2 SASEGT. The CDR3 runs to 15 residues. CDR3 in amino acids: CASSEPAASTDTQYF.

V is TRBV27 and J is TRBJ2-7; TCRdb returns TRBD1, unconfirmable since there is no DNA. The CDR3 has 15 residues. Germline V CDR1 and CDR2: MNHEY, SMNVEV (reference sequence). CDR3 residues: CASSSIPGTGNEQYF.

CDR3 sequence: CAISAGTGISNEQFF. This sequence joins TRBV10-3 and TRBJ2-1; there is no DNA to check the TCRdb D call of TRBD1. The CDR3 totals 15 residues. Germline CDR1 is ENHRY and CDR2 is SYGVKD.

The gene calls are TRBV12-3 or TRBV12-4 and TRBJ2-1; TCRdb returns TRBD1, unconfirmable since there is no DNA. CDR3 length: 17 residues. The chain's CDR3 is CASSLVGGTISYNEQFF.

CDR3: CASIPRGPDYGYTF. The chain recombines TRBV6-1 with TRBJ1-2; TCRdb designates TRBD1, a call that cannot be tested without DNA. The CDR3 extends over 14 amino acids. Germline V CDR1 and CDR2: MNHNS, SASEGT.

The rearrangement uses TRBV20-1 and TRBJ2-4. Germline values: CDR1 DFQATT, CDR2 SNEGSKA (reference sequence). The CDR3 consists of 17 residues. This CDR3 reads CSARDARGVMEKNIQYF.

The CDR3 sequence is CASSLKTSHTGELFF. V and J are TRBV7-8 and TRBJ2-2; TCRdb gives TRBD2 as the D gene, but with no DNA this cannot be confirmed. The CDR3 runs 15 residues. CDR1 and CDR2 (germline): SGHVS, FQNEAQ.